Following are 23 T cell receptor beta chains from one sample sequenced in a study of shared T cell receptors in the human thymus. The repertoire was sequenced with immunoSEQ multiplex PCR; TCRdb's copy has only in-frame clones and lacks some. The sample lists 650,000 to 950,000 clones; approximately 85% were seen once. These data were also reused for a study on human thymus T cells.

Input material: thymocytes. Source of these receptors: a girl under two years old with a congenital heart defect.

This chain uses TRBV18 with TRBJ2-6, with D possibly TRBD2 on 5 matching bases. The V end was cut by 1 base, the J end by 2 bases, with 18 bases between. CDR3 length: 19 residues. Germline V gives CDR1 KGHSH, CDR2 LQKENI. In DNA form, the CDR3 reads TGTGCCAGCTCACCACTGGGTCTCCTCTCGGAGGCTGGGGCCAACGTCCTGACTTTC. It codes for CASSPLGLLSEAGANVLTF.

The J gene is TRBJ2-2, the V gene TRBV13; D gene uncertain. CDR3 length equals 14 residues. V dropped 3 bases and J dropped 3 bases, with 8 bases sitting between them. Germline CDR1 reads PRHDT; CDR2 reads FYEKMQ (reference sequence). In nucleotides, the CDR3 is TGTGCCAGCAGCTTGGGCCAGTACACCGGGGAGCTGTTTTTT. This gives the protein CASSLGQYTGELFF.

The genes are TRBV5-8 and TRBJ1-5, with no clear D. Deletions cut 0 bases from V and 0 bases from J, with 10 bases between. This CDR3 region has 16 residues. In germline, CDR1 is SGHTS, CDR2 YDEGEE. This CDR3 is CASSLGRNDSNQPQHF. CDR3 nucleotides: TGTGCCAGCAGCTTGGGTAGAAATGATAGCAATCAGCCCCAGCATTTT. The variable domain in full, with the rest retrieved from reference TRBV5-8 and TRBJ1-5, is EAGVTQSPTHLIKTRGQQATLRCSPISGHTSVYWYQQALGLGLQFLLWYDEGEERNRGNFPPRFSGRQFPNYSSELNVNALELEDSALYLCASSLGRNDSNQPQHFGDGTRLSIL.

V gene TRBV4-3 combines with J gene TRBJ2-7; 10 positions match TRBD1. This CDR3 comprises 19 residues. V lost 0 bases to trimming and J lost 4 bases; unmatched junction nucleotides: 15. The V gene's germline CDR1 is LGHNA and CDR2 YSLEER. The CDR3 spells CASSQDRDRGRLRGYEQYF. CDR3 sequence (DNA): TGCGCCAGCAGCCAAGATCGGGACAGGGGTCGGCTTCGGGGTTACGAGCAGTACTTC.

V is TRBV7-4 and J is TRBJ1-2, with no clear D. From germline, CDR1 is SGHVT and CDR2 SQSDAQ. This CDR3 is built from 13 residues. The ends were cut back, 8 bases at V and 3 bases at J, with 13 bases in the middle. CDR3 in amino acids: CASGPRRDYGYTF. CDR3 in DNA: TGTGCCAGCGGACCCCGGCGGGACTATGGCTACACCTTC.

This clone was picked up one time. The chain has TRBV5-1 and TRBJ2-1; TRBD2 matches 9 bases. Germline V lookup: CDR1 SGHRS, CDR2 YFSETQ. The J segment lost 6 bases and the V segment lost 6 bases, leaving 16 bases of the junction unmatched. This CDR3 spans 17 amino acids. CDR3 nucleotides: TGCGCCAGCACTGGAGGAAGCGGGGGACTAGCCTGCAATGAGCAGTTCTTC. Encoded protein: CASTGGSGGLACNEQFF.

The gene calls are TRBV4-1 and TRBJ1-1, with D perhaps matching TRBD1 (6 bases). The CDR3 totals 12 residues. Germline V gene lookup returns CDR1 MGHRA and CDR2 YSYEKL. V was pared by 3 bases and J by 8 bases, with 10 bases between. The CDR3 sequence is CASSQYGTEAFF. The DNA for the CDR3 is TGCGCCAGCAGCCAGTACGGGACAGAAGCTTTCTTT.

The chain links TRBV15 to TRBJ1-1; tentative D call: TRBD1 (6 bases). Germline values: CDR1 LNHNV, CDR2 YYDKDF (reference sequence). This CDR3 has 14 residues. Trimming took 0 bases from V and 8 from J, leaving 13 bases between them. The CDR3 reads CATSRDGTGTEAFF. CDR3 coding DNA: TGTGCCACCAGCAGAGATGGGACCGGGACAGAAGCTTTCTTT.

The rearrangement joins TRBV30 to TRBJ2-6; the match to TRBD2 covers 15 bases. Losses at the gene ends were 4 bases for V and 4 bases for J; bases not matched to a gene: 8. The CDR3 contains 18 residues. Germline V lookup: CDR1 GTSNPN, CDR2 SVGIG (reference sequence). The CDR3 loop is CAWISRTSGGVGANVLTF. The CDR3 DNA follows: TGTGCCTGGATATCCCGGACTAGCGGGGGGGTCGGGGCCAACGTCCTGACTTTC.

The rearrangement uses TRBV11-1 and TRBJ2-3; tentative D call: TRBD2 (5 bases). CDR1 and CDR2 (germline): SGHAT, FQDESV (reference sequence). The CDR3 has 16 amino acids. The V end was cut by 3 bases, the J end by 2 bases, with 15 bases between. CDR3 loop: CASSFSLALDTDTQYF. In DNA, the CDR3 is TGTGCCAGCAGCTTCTCGCTGGCACTAGACACAGATACGCAGTATTTT.

V and J are TRBV5-1 and TRBJ2-5, with D possibly matching TRBD1 (8 bases). Germline CDR1 is SGHRS and CDR2 is YFSETQ. The CDR3 is 21 residues long. V was clipped by 4 bases and J by 2 bases, with 33 bases between them. The CDR3 bases are TGCGCCAGCAGCCACCACTTTGGACAGGGTTCCAGCGGGGAGTCGCAAGAGACCCAGTACTTC. Its translation is CASSHHFGQGSSGESQETQYF.

The rearrangement links TRBV5-6 to TRBJ1-2; D is unclear. From germline, CDR1 is SGHDT and CDR2 YYEEEE. This CDR3 is built from 13 residues. Between the trimmed V and J ends, which lost 0 bases and 4 bases, there was a span of 7 bases. CDR3: CASSLAATYGYTF. The DNA for the CDR3 is TGTGCCAGCAGCTTGGCCGCTACCTATGGCTACACCTTC.

The J gene is TRBJ1-4, the V gene TRBV5-1; D remains ambiguous. Looked up from germline, CDR1 is SGHRS and CDR2 is YFSETQ. CDR3 length equals 14 residues. V lost 6 bases to trimming and J lost 0 bases, with 9 bases between them. The CDR3 sequence: CASTPYATNEKLFF. In nucleotides, the CDR3 is TGCGCCAGCACCCCTTATGCAACTAATGAAAAACTGTTTTTT. Looking up the rest from reference TRBV5-1 and TRBJ1-4 gives the full variable domain: KAGVTQTPRYLIKTRGQQVTLSCSPISGHRSVSWYQQTPGQGLQFLFEYFSETQRNKGNFPGRFSGRQFSNSRSEMNVSTLELGDSALYLCASTPYATNEKLFFGSGTQLSVL.

The chain recombines TRBV6-6 with TRBJ2-7, with 7 bases lining up with TRBD2. CDR3 length: 13 residues. With 6 bases clipped from V and 3 bases from J, the junction kept 5 bases outside the gene matches. The germline gives CDR1 MNHNY, CDR2 SVGAGI (reference sequence). The CDR3: CASSRGGLYEQYF. The CDR3 bases are TGTGCCAGCAGCCGCGGGGGACTCTACGAGCAGTACTTC.

The J gene is TRBJ1-1, the V gene TRBV5-8, with 10 bases aligning to TRBD1. Germline V gene lookup returns CDR1 SGHTS and CDR2 YDEGEE. This CDR3 is 17 amino acids long. The J segment lost 1 base and the V segment lost 3 bases, leaving 9 bases of the junction unmatched. In nucleotides, the CDR3 is TGTGCCAGCAGCTGTGCGGGGACAGGGGTGGGGAACACTGAAGCTTTCTTT. Protein sequence: CASSCAGTGVGNTEAFF.

The chain has TRBV4-3 and TRBJ2-5, with 12 bases identical to TRBD2. With V trimmed by 1 base and J by 4 bases, 4 bases remained unmatched. Germline values: CDR1 LGHNA, CDR2 YSLEER. This CDR3 is 16 amino acids long. The CDR3 is CASSQVASGGAETQYF. CDR3 bases: TGCGCCAGCAGCCAAGTCGCTAGCGGGGGGGCAGAGACCCAGTACTTC.

The chain employs TRBV6-1 and TRBJ1-6; a weak D match, TRBD1 (5 bases). Germline lookup yields CDR1 MNHNS and CDR2 SASEGT. This CDR3 region has 18 residues. The germline V and J ends were trimmed by 0 bases and 3 bases, with 15 bases remaining between them. The CDR3 here is CASSEADRPLIYNSPLHF. DNA for the CDR3: TGTGCCAGCAGTGAAGCCGACAGACCCCTTATCTATAATTCACCCCTCCACTTT.

This chain uses TRBV10-3 with TRBJ2-7; D unclear. V lost 9 bases and J 0 bases, leaving 15 bases between the germline ends. The CDR3 sequence is 14 residues long. Germline CDR1 reads ENHRY; CDR2 reads SYGVKD. This CDR3 is CAISDMPSSYEQYF. The CDR3 DNA reads as TGTGCCATTTCCGATATGCCGAGCTCCTACGAGCAGTACTTC.

This clone was counted a single time. The chain employs TRBV2 and TRBJ1-1; 11 bases line up with TRBD1. The junction had 13 bases not matched to a gene; V was cut back by 4 bases and J by 0 bases. The germline gives CDR1 SNHLY, CDR2 FYNNEI. CDR3 length equals 19 residues. The CDR3: CASSGNRTGGWVVNTEAFF. CDR3 coding DNA: TGTGCCAGCAGTGGAAACAGGACAGGGGGCTGGGTCGTGAACACTGAAGCTTTCTTT.

This chain links TRBV10-1 with TRBJ1-5; no firm D call. Trimming took 9 bases from V and 2 from J, leaving 11 bases between them. Germline loops: CDR1 WNHNN, CDR2 SYGVQD (reference sequence). There are 13 residues in the CDR3. CDR3 amino acids: CARLRHRNQPQHF. CDR3 nucleotides: TGCGCCAGACTACGGCACCGCAATCAGCCCCAGCATTTT.

The V and J genes are TRBV5-6 and TRBJ2-4, with D unresolved. Trimming removed 4 bases from V and 7 bases from J, with 6 bases in between. CDR1 and CDR2 from the germline V gene are SGHDT and YYEEEE. The CDR3 runs 11 residues. The CDR3 DNA is TGTGCCAGCAGCCTACGGAACATTCAGTACTTC. This gives the protein CASSLRNIQYF.

The rearrangement joins TRBV6-5 to TRBJ2-1; 9 bases are shared with TRBD1. With 6 bases clipped from V and 14 bases from J, the junction kept 8 bases outside the gene matches. The CDR3 covers 12 residues. Germline lookup yields CDR1 MNHEY and CDR2 SVGAGI. CDR3 in DNA: TGTGCCAGCAGCCGACAGGGGGGGCGAGAGTTCTTC. Translated, it gives CASSRQGGREFF.

Note on this clone: The sample has other DNA sequences that encode this CDR3 too. This rearrangement joins TRBV5-1 to TRBJ1-2; 8 nucleotides line up with TRBD1. There are 13 residues in the CDR3. V gave up 4 bases and J gave up 4 bases; unmatched junction bases: 3. Germline assignment: CDR1 SGHRS and CDR2 YFSETQ. This CDR3 reads CASSPGTGYGYTF. The CDR3 DNA reads as TGCGCCAGCAGCCCTGGGACAGGCTATGGCTACACCTTC.